The 26 T cell receptor beta chains given below trace back to one sample, sequenced in a study of beta chain features in type 1 diabetes. The investigators reverse transcribed all of the isolated RNA, so they sequenced expressed TCRB transcripts. This table comes from immunoSEQ multiplex PCR, and its TCRdb copy is limited to in-frame clones, with some not included. The data contain 250,000 to 400,000 clones, 11% to 15% of them singletons. The material sequenced was central memory CD4+ T cells from blood. All receptors come from a man younger than 45 in good health.

Only a few counts were recorded for this clone. This sequence joins TRBV20-1 and TRBJ2-7, with D unresolved. Trimming took 6 bases from V and 0 from J, leaving 3 bases between them. CDR3 length equals 10 residues. The germline V gene encodes CDR1 DFQATT and CDR2 SNEGSKA (reference sequence). The CDR3 loop reads CSASSYEQYF. DNA of the CDR3: TGCAGTGCGTCCTCCTACGAGCAGTACTTC.

This clone was seen only a few times. The same CDR3 also results from other DNA sequences found in this sample. This chain connects TRBV6-1 to TRBJ1-2; 10 bases are shared with TRBD1. V gave up 6 bases and J gave up 5 bases; unmatched junction bases: 6. The V gene's germline CDR1 is MNHNS and CDR2 SASEGT. The CDR3 extends over 14 amino acids. CDR3 sequence: CASRKGQGIYGYTF. The CDR3 DNA is TGTGCCAGCAGGAAGGGACAGGGGATATATGGCTACACCTTC.

The V call is TRBV7-2, the J call TRBJ2-3; D call uncertain. V was cut by 7 bases and J by 7 bases, with 18 bases left in between. Germline-derived CDR1 and CDR2 are SGHTA and FQGNSA. This CDR3 region has 14 residues. The CDR3 nucleotides are TGTGCCAGCAAACAAGACACTCCACAAAATACGCAGTATTTT. Encoded protein: CASKQDTPQNTQYF.

This clone was seen a few times. The chain has TRBV19 and TRBJ1-3, with D uncertain. V was shortened by 5 bases and J by 2 bases, with 7 bases between the two germline ends. Looked up from germline, CDR1 is LNHDA and CDR2 is SQIVND (reference sequence). The CDR3 runs 13 residues. For the CDR3, the DNA is TGTGCCAGTAGTCGGGGAGCTGGAAACACCATATATTTT. Residues: CASSRGAGNTIYF. Using reference TRBV19 and TRBJ1-3 for the parts outside the CDR3, the full variable domain is DGGITQSPKYLFRKEGQNVTLSCEQNLNHDAMYWYRQDPGQGLRLIYYSQIVNDFQKGDIAEGYSVSREKKESFPLTVTSAQKNPTAFYLCASSRGAGNTIYFGEGSWLTVV.

The chain combines TRBV30 with TRBJ1-2; no firm D call. This CDR3 comprises 14 residues. Germline CDR1 is GTSNPN and CDR2 is SVGIG (reference sequence). Deletions cut 0 bases from V and 2 bases from J, with 10 bases between. The CDR3 sequence: CAWSVAGLNYGYTF. CDR3 in DNA: TGTGCCTGGAGTGTAGCTGGACTCAACTATGGCTACACCTTC.

This clone was observed a handful of times. The rearrangement uses TRBV7-9 and TRBJ2-1; D unresolved. The CDR3 has 11 residues. V was cut by 0 bases and J by 10 bases, with 4 bases left in between. The germline V gene encodes CDR1 SEHNR and CDR2 FQNEAQ (reference sequence). The DNA for the CDR3 is TGTGCCAGCAGCTTAGCCCGGGAGCAGTTCTTC. The encoded protein is CASSLAREQFF. Looking up the rest from reference TRBV7-9 and TRBJ2-1 gives the full variable domain: DTGVSQNPRHKITKRGQNVTFRCDPISEHNRLYWYRQTLGQGPEFLTYFQNEAQLEKSRLLSDRFSAERPKGSFSTLEIQRTEQGDSAMYLCASSLAREQFFGPGTRLTVL.

This clone was observed a few times. The V call is TRBV5-1, the J call TRBJ2-5; 9 bases are a match to TRBD1. This CDR3 has 15 residues. V gave up 4 bases and J gave up 5 bases; unmatched junction bases: 9. Germline V lookup: CDR1 SGHRS, CDR2 YFSETQ. CDR3 nucleotide sequence: TGCGCCAGCAGCGGCGGGACAGGGACCTCTGAGACCCAGTACTTC. It encodes CASSGGTGTSETQYF. Complete variable domain (other parts from reference TRBV5-1 and TRBJ2-5): KAGVTQTPRYLIKTRGQQVTLSCSPISGHRSVSWYQQTPGQGLQFLFEYFSETQRNKGNFPGRFSGRQFSNSRSEMNVSTLELGDSALYLCASSGGTGTSETQYFGPGTRLLVL.

This clone was recorded at least ten times. V is TRBV19 and J is TRBJ2-1; D gene uncertain. Trimming stripped 3 bases from V and 6 bases from J, with 6 bases between. The length of the CDR3 is 12 residues. Per germline, CDR1 LNHDA and CDR2 SQIVND (reference sequence). Written as DNA, the CDR3 is TGTGCCAGTAGTATGACCGGCAATGAGCAGTTCTTC. Protein sequence: CASSMTGNEQFF.

Only a few counts were recorded for this clone. The chain carries TRBV4-3 and TRBJ1-5; 7 nucleotides match TRBD1. The CDR3 loop spans 14 amino acids. Losses at the gene ends were 0 bases for V and 4 bases for J; bases not matched to a gene: 0. The germline V gene encodes CDR1 LGHNA and CDR2 YSLEER. For the CDR3, the DNA is TGCGCCAGCAGCCAAGAACAGGGGAATCAGCCCCAGCATTTT. Amino acid sequence: CASSQEQGNQPQHF.

The chain is built from TRBV7-2 and TRBJ1-1; D gene uncertain. The V and J ends lost 6 bases and 1 base respectively, with 9 bases between them. The CDR3 loop spans 13 amino acids. Germline V gives CDR1 SGHTA, CDR2 FQGNSA. The chain's CDR3 is CASSTDWNTEAFF. Here the CDR3 DNA reads TGTGCCAGCAGTACAGACTGGAACACTGAAGCTTTCTTT.

V and J are TRBV5-4 and TRBJ1-1; D perhaps matches TRBD1 (5 bases). From germline, CDR1 is SGHNT and CDR2 YYREEE (reference sequence). The V end was cut by 2 bases, the J end by 5 bases, with 7 bases between. The CDR3 consists of 12 residues. The CDR3 bases are TGTGCCAGCAGCTTTCAGGGAACTGAAGCTTTCTTT. Protein: CASSFQGTEAFF.

V usage is TRBV7-2 and J usage is TRBJ2-1; weak D call: TRBD1 (6 bases). V lost 5 bases and J lost 4, with 18 bases in between. The germline V gene has CDR1 SGHTA and CDR2 FQGNSA. This CDR3 region has 16 residues. CDR3 sequence: CASSPQTGVYYNEQFF. The CDR3 DNA follows: TGTGCCAGCAGCCCGCAGACAGGTGTGTATTACAATGAGCAGTTCTTC.

This chain connects TRBV2 to TRBJ2-5; 9 bases are a match to TRBD2. The CDR3 runs 14 residues. The junction had 6 bases not matched to a gene; V was cut back by 6 bases and J by 4 bases. Germline V gene lookup returns CDR1 SNHLY and CDR2 FYNNEI. The DNA for the CDR3 is TGTGCCAGCAGGGGACTAGCTACGGTAGAGACCCAGTACTTC. Residues: CASRGLATVETQYF.

V usage is TRBV19 and J usage is TRBJ2-1, with 8 bases lining up with TRBD2. V lost 2 bases, J lost 4 bases, and 7 bases stayed unmatched. Looked up from germline, CDR1 is LNHDA and CDR2 is SQIVND (reference sequence). The CDR3 contains 16 residues. The CDR3 loop reads CASSISASGYYNEQFF. The CDR3 DNA reads as TGTGCCAGTAGTATATCGGCTAGCGGGTATTACAATGAGCAGTTCTTC. Full variable domain (remainder filled in from reference TRBV19 and TRBJ2-1): DGGITQSPKYLFRKEGQNVTLSCEQNLNHDAMYWYRQDPGQGLRLIYYSQIVNDFQKGDIAEGYSVSREKKESFPLTVTSAQKNPTAFYLCASSISASGYYNEQFFGPGTRLTVL.

This chain joins TRBV5-1 and TRBJ2-5, with 10 bases lining up with TRBD1. Germline V lookup: CDR1 SGHRS, CDR2 YFSETQ. CDR3 length equals 14 residues. J gave up 11 bases and V 4 bases, and 11 bases lay outside the gene matches. DNA of the CDR3: TGCGCCAGCAGCCCCGCCGGGACAGGGGTTGAGCAGTACTTC. Translation gives CASSPAGTGVEQYF.

Comment on this clone: At one boundary the junction diverges from the germline segment, which might be a read error. This sequence joins TRBV6-4 and TRBJ2-5; maybe TRBD1 (5 bases). The CDR3 runs 14 residues. The germline gives CDR1 MRHNA, CDR2 SNTAGT. Written as DNA, the CDR3 is TGTGCCATCAGTGATGGTAAAGGGGAAGAGACCCAGTACTTC. Protein product: CAISDGKGEETQYF.

The V and J genes are TRBV5-6 and TRBJ2-4, with 7 bases lining up with TRBD1. Germline CDR1 SGHDT, CDR2 YYEEEE. The CDR3 is 16 amino acids. Trimming cost V 0 bases and J 0 bases; bases outside gene matches: 3. DNA for the CDR3: TGTGCCAGCAGCTTGGGACAGGGCCTAGCCAAAAACATTCAGTACTTC. As protein: CASSLGQGLAKNIQYF.

This clone turned up a few times. The CDR3 spells CASSRDRGRGAYGYTF. CDR3 nucleotides: TGTGCCAGCAGCCGCGACAGGGGAAGGGGGGCCTATGGCTACACCTTC. The chain recombines TRBV14 with TRBJ1-2, with 8 bases fitting TRBD1. J was trimmed by 4 bases and V by 4 bases; bases with no gene match: 11. This CDR3 comprises 16 residues. The germline V gene has CDR1 SGHDN and CDR2 FVKESK. Complete variable domain (other parts from reference TRBV14 and TRBJ1-2): EAGVTQFPSHSVIEKGQTVTLRCDPISGHDNLYWYRRVMGKEIKFLLHFVKESKQDESGMPNNRFLAERTGGTYSTLKVQPAELEDSGVYFCASSRDRGRGAYGYTFGSGTRLTVV.

The rearrangement uses TRBV6-5 and TRBJ2-5; D unresolved. The CDR3 runs to 13 residues. The V gene's germline CDR1 is MNHEY and CDR2 SVGAGI. The V end lost 5 bases, the J end lost 4 bases, and 11 bases lay between the germline ends. Here the CDR3 DNA reads TGTGCCAGCAGTGAAGCTTTCGGAGAGACCCAGTACTTC. Translated, it gives CASSEAFGETQYF.

The gene calls are TRBV5-4 and TRBJ1-6; 8 bases are shared with TRBD1. The CDR3 consists of 17 residues. The germline V gene has CDR1 SGHNT and CDR2 YYREEE (reference sequence). The J segment lost 6 bases and the V segment lost 4 bases, leaving 12 bases of the junction unmatched. The CDR3 sequence: CASSADQGATANSPLHF. In DNA form, the CDR3 reads TGTGCCAGCAGCGCCGATCAGGGGGCAACGGCTAATTCACCCCTCCACTTT.

This clone was seen a few times. The chain links TRBV30 to TRBJ1-1; D is perhaps TRBD1 (6 bases). Germline CDR1 reads GTSNPN; CDR2 reads SVGIG (reference sequence). The V and J ends lost 3 bases and 1 base respectively, with 27 bases between them. The CDR3 is made up of 19 amino acids. CDR3 residues: CAWSRGLYRVGKGNTEAFF. The DNA for the CDR3 is TGTGCCTGGAGCCGAGGCCTATACAGGGTTGGTAAGGGGAACACTGAAGCTTTCTTT.

The chain combines TRBV11-3 with TRBJ2-2; D remains unclear. Germline-derived CDR1 and CDR2 are SGHNT and YENEEA. Trimming stripped 5 bases from V and 0 bases from J, with 10 bases between. This CDR3 contains 15 residues. This chain's CDR3 is CASSMTGSNTGELFF. CDR3 nucleotide sequence: TGTGCCAGCAGCATGACTGGCTCGAACACCGGGGAGCTGTTTTTT.

CDR3 bases: TGTGCCAGCAGCAGGGGGACTAGCGGGAGGGTTGGGACCCAGTACTTC. As protein: CASSRGTSGRVGTQYF. The genes are TRBV11-3 and TRBJ2-5; 16 bases match TRBD2. The CDR3 sequence is 16 residues long. With 5 bases clipped from V and 7 bases from J, the junction kept 7 bases outside the gene matches. CDR1 and CDR2 (germline): SGHNT, YENEEA.

V and J are TRBV7-2 and TRBJ1-2; possibly TRBD1 for D (5 bases). CDR1 and CDR2 (germline): SGHTA, FQGNSA. This CDR3 is 13 amino acids long. Between the trimmed V and J ends, which lost 4 bases and 3 bases, there was a span of 9 bases. The chain's CDR3 is CASSWEGHYGYTF. In DNA, the CDR3 is TGTGCCAGCAGCTGGGAGGGGCACTATGGCTACACCTTC. The variable domain in full, with the rest retrieved from reference TRBV7-2 and TRBJ1-2, is GAGVSQSPSNKVTEKGKDVELRCDPISGHTALYWYRQSLGQGLEFLIYFQGNSAPDKSGLPSDRFSAERTGGSVSTLTIQRTQQEDSAVYLCASSWEGHYGYTFGSGTRLTVV.

The chain employs TRBV4-2 and TRBJ1-4; a weak D match, TRBD1 (5 bases). Per the germline V gene, CDR1 is LGHNA and CDR2 is YNFKEQ. With 2 bases removed from V and 0 bases from J, the gap between germline ends came to 10 bases. The CDR3 consists of 16 residues. CDR3 loop: CASSQFGGATNEKLFF. CDR3 bases: TGTGCCAGCAGCCAATTTGGGGGGGCAACTAATGAAAAACTGTTTTTT.

At least ten counts were recorded for this clone. This chain connects TRBV9 to TRBJ1-1, with TRBD1 matching over 7 bases. Germline loops: CDR1 SGDLS, CDR2 YYNGEE. The ends lost 0 bases at V and 7 bases at J; junction bases unmatched: 6. CDR3 length equals 14 residues. CDR3 amino acids: CASSVGDSSFEAFF. The DNA for the CDR3 is TGTGCCAGCAGCGTAGGGGACAGTAGTTTTGAAGCTTTCTTT.